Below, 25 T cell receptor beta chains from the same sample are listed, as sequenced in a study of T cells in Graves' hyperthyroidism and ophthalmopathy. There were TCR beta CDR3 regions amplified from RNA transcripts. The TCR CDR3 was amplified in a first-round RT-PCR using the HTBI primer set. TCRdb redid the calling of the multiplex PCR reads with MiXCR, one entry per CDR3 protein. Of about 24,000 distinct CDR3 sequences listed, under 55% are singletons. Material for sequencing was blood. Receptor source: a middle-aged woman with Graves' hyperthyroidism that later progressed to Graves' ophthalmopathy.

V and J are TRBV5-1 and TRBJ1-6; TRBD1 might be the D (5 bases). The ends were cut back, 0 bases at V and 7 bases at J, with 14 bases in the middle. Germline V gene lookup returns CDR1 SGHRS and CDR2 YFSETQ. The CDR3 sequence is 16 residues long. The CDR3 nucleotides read TGCGCCAGCAGCTTGGGGGGCAAGGGGAGGAATTCACCCCTCCACTTT. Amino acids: CASSLGGKGRNSPLHF.

As DNA, the CDR3 is TGTGCCAGCAGACGGGGGACTAGCGATCGGGAGACCCAGTACTTC. Protein product: CASRRGTSDRETQYF. The V and J genes are TRBV5-6 and TRBJ2-5, with 10 bases matching TRBD2. Per germline, CDR1 SGHDT and CDR2 YYEEEE. This CDR3 is 15 amino acids long. V gave up 5 bases and J gave up 5 bases; unmatched junction bases: 9.

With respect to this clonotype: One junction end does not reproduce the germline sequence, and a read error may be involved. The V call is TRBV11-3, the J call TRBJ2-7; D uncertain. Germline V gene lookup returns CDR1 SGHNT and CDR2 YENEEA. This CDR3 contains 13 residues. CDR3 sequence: CASSSLNSYEQHF. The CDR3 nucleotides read TGTGCCAGCAGCTCCCTTAACTCCTACGAGCAGCACTTC.

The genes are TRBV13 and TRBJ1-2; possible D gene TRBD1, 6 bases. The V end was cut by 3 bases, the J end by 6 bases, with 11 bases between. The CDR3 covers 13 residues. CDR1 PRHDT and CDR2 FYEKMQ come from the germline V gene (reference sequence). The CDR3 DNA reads TGTGCCAGCAGCTTGCACAGGGTTCATGGCTACACCTTC. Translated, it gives CASSLHRVHGYTF.

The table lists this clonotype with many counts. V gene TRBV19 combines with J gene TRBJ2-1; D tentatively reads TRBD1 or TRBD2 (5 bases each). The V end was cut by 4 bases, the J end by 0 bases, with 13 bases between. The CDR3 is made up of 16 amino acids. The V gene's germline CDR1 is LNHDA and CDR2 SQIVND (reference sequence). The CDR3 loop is CASSRGFDSSYNEQFF. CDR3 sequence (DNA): TGTGCCAGTAGTAGGGGGTTTGATAGCTCCTACAATGAGCAGTTCTTC.

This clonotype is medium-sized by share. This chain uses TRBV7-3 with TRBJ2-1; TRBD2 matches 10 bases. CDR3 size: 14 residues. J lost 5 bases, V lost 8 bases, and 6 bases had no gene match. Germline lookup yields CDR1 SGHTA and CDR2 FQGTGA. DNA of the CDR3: TGTGCCAGCGCAGCGGGAGGGCAAGACAATGAGCAGTTCTTC. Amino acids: CASAAGGQDNEQFF.

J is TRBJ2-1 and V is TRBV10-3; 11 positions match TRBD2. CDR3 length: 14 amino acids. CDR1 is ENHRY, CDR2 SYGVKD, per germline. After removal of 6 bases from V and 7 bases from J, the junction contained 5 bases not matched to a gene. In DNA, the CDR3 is TGTGCCATCAGCCCGACTAGCGGGACGAATGAGCAGTTCTTC. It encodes CAISPTSGTNEQFF.

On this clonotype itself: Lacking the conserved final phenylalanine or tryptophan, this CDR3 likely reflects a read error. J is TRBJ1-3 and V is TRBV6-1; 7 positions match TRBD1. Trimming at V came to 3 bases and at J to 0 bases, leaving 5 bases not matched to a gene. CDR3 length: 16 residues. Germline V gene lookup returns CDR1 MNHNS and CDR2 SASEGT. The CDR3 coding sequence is TGTGCCAGCAGTGAGGGGGGGACAGCCTCTGGAAACACCATATATCTT. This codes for CASSEGGTASGNTIYL.

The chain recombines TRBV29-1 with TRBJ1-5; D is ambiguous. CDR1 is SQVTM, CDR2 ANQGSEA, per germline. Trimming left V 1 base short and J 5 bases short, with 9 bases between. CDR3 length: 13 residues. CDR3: CSVEVSRDQPQHF. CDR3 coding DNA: TGCAGCGTTGAAGTGTCCCGGGATCAGCCCCAGCATTTT.

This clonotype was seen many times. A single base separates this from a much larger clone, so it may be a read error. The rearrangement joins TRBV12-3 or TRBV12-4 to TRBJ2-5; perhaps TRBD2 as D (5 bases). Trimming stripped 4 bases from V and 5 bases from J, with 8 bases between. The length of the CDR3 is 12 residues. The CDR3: CASSSGVETQYF. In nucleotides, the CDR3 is TGTGCCAGCAGTTCCGGGGTGGAGACCCAGTACTTC.

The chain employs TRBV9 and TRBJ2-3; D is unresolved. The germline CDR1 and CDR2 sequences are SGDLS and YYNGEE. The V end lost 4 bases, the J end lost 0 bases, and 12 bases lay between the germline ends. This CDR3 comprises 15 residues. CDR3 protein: CASSLTGVSTDTQYF. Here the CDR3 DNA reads TGTGCCAGCAGCTTGACTGGGGTTAGCACAGATACGCAGTATTTT.

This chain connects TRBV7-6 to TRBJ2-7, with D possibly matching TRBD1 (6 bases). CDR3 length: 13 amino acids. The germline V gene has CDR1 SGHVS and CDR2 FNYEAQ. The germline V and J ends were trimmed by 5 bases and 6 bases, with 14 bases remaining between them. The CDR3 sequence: CASSHPTGGEQYF. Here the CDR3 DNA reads TGTGCCAGCAGCCACCCGACAGGCGGCGAGCAGTACTTC. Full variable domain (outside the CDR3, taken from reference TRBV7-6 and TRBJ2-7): GAGVSQSPRYKVTKRGQDVALRCDPISGHVSLYWYRQALGQGPEFLTYFNYEAQQDKSGLPNDRFSAERPEGSISTLTIQRTEQRDSAMYRCASSHPTGGEQYFGPGTRLTVT.

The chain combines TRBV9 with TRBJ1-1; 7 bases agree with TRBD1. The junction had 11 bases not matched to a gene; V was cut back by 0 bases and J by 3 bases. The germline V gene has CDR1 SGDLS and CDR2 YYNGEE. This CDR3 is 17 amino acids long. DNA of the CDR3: TGTGCCAGCAGCGTAGGTGACAGGGACCGGATAGACACTGAAGCTTTCTTT. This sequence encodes CASSVGDRDRIDTEAFF.

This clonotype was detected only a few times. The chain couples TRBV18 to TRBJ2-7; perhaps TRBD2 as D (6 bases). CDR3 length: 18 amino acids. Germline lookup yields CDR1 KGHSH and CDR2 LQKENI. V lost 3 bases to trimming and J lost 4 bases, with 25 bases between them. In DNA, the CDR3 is TGTGCCAGCTCACCCAACGATTACGATAGCGGAATCCCTTACGAGCAGTACTTC. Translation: CASSPNDYDSGIPYEQYF.

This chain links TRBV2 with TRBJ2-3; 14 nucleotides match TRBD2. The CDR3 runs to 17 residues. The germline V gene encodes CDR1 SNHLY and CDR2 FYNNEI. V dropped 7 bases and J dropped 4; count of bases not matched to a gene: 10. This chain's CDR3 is CASTTLGTSGSADTQYF. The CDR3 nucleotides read TGTGCCAGCACCACGCTCGGGACTAGCGGGAGTGCAGATACGCAGTATTTT.

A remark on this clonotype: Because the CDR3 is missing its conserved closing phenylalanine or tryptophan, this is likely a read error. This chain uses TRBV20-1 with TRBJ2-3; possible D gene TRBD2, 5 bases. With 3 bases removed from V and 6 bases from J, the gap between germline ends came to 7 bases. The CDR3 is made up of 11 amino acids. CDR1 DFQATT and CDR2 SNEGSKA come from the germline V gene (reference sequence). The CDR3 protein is CSARRVDTQYL. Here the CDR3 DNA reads TGCAGTGCTAGGAGGGTTGATACGCAGTATCTC.

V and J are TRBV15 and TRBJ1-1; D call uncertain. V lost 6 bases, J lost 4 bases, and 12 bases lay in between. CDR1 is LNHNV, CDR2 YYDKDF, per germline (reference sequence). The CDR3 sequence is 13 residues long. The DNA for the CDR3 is TGTGCCACCAGTCCACTAGCGGGCACTGAAGCTTTCTTT. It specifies CATSPLAGTEAFF.

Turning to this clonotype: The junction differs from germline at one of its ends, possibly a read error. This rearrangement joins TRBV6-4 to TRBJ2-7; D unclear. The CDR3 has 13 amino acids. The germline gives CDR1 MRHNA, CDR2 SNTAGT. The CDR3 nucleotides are TGTGCCAGCACCGACTCGTCGTACTACGGGCAGTACTTC. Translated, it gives CASTDSSYYGQYF.

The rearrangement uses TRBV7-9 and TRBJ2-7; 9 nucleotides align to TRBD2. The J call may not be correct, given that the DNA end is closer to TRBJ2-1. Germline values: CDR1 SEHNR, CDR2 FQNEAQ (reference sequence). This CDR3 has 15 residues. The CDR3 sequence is CASSLTRTSANEQFF. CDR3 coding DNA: TGTGCCAGCAGCCTAACAAGGACTAGCGCGAATGAGCAGTTCTTC.

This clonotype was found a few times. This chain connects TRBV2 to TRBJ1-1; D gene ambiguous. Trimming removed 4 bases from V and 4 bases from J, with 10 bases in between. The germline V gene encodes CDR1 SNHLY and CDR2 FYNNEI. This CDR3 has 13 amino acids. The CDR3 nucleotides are TGTGCCAGCAGTGTGGCCATCTCCACTGAAGCTTTCTTT. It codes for CASSVAISTEAFF.

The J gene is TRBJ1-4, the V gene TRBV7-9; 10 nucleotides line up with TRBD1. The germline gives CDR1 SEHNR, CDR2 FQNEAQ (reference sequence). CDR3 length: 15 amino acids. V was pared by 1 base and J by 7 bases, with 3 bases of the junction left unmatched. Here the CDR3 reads CASSLGGTGVEKLFF. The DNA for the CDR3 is TGTGCCAGCAGCTTAGGAGGGACAGGGGTTGAAAAACTGTTTTTT. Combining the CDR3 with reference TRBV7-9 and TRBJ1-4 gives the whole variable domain DTGVSQNPRHKITKRGQNVTFRCDPISEHNRLYWYRQTLGQGPEFLTYFQNEAQLEKSRLLSDRFSAERPKGSFSTLEIQRTEQGDSAMYLCASSLGGTGVEKLFFGSGTQLSVL.

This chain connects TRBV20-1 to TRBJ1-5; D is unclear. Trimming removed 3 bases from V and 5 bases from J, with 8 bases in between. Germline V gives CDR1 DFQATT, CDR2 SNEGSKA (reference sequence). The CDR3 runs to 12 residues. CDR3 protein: CSASRVDQPQHF. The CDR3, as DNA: TGCAGTGCTAGTAGGGTGGATCAGCCCCAGCATTTT.

The CDR3 reads CASSWGGGPNSYEQYF. CDR3 DNA sequence: TGTGCCAGCAGCTGGGGGGGGGGGCCTAACTCCTACGAGCAGTACTTC. This chain joins TRBV7-9 and TRBJ2-7; D is perhaps TRBD2 (7 bases). The CDR3 is 16 amino acids. CDR1 and CDR2 (germline): SEHNR, FQNEAQ (reference sequence). Deletions cut 4 bases from V and 0 bases from J, with 16 bases between.

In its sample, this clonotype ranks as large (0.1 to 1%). The CDR3, as DNA: TGCAGTGCCGGTCGCGGCCTAGCTGGGTCAGATACGCAGTATTTT. It codes for CSAGRGLAGSDTQYF. The chain couples TRBV20-1 to TRBJ2-3; perhaps TRBD2 as D (5 bases). The CDR3 is made up of 15 amino acids. The germline V and J ends were trimmed by 6 bases and 4 bases, with 20 bases remaining between them. Germline V CDR1 and CDR2: DFQATT, SNEGSKA (reference sequence).

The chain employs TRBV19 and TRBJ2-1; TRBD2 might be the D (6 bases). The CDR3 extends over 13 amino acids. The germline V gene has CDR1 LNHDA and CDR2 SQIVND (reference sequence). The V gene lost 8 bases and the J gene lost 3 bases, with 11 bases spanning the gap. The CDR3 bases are TGTGCCAGTGCCGTGGAGGGCTACAATGAGCAGTTCTTC. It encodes CASAVEGYNEQFF.